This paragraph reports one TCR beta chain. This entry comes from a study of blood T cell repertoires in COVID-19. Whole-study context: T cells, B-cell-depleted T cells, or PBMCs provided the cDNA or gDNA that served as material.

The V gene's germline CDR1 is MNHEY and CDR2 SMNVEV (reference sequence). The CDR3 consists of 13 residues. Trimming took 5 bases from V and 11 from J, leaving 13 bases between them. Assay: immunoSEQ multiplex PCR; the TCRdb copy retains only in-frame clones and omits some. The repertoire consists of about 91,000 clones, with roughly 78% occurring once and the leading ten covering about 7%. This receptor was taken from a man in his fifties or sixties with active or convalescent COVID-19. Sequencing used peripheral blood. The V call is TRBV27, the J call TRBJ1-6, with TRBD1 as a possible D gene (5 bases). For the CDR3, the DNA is TGTGCCAGCAGTCTCTACAGGCGGACACCCCTCCACTTT. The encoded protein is CASSLYRRTPLHF.